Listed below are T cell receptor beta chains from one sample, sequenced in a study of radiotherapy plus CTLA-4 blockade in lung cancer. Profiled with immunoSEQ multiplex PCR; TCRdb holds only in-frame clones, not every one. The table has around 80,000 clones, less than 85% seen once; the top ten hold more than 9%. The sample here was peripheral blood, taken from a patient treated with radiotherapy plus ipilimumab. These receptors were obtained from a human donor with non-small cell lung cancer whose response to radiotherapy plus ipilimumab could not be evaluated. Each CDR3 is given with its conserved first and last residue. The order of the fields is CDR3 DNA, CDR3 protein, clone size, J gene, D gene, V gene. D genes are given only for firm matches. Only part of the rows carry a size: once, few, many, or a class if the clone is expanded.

CDR3 DNA: TGTGCCAGCAGCAGACAGGGAAATAGCAATCAGCCCCAGCATTTT; CDR3 protein: CASSRQGNSNQPQHF; clone size: -; J gene: TRBJ1-5; D gene: TRBD1; V gene: TRBV9
CDR3 DNA: TGTGCCTGGAGTGTACTTGCCAAAAACATTCAGTACTTC; CDR3 protein: CAWSVLAKNIQYF; clone size: -; J gene: TRBJ2-4; D gene: -; V gene: TRBV30
CDR3 DNA: TGCGCCAGCAGTGAAAGTGGCGGGTACAATGAGCAGTTCTTC; CDR3 protein: CASSESGGYNEQFF; clone size: -; J gene: TRBJ2-1; D gene: -; V gene: TRBV10-1
CDR3 DNA: TGTGCCAGTAGCTACGGGGGAGGGCCGACAGATACGCAGTATTTT; CDR3 protein: CASSYGGGPTDTQYF; clone size: few; J gene: TRBJ2-3; D gene: TRBD2; V gene: TRBV5-5
CDR3 DNA: TGTGCCAGCAGCCGACTAGCGGGGGGGTCCTACAATGAGCAGTTCTTC; CDR3 protein: CASSRLAGGSYNEQFF; clone size: -; J gene: TRBJ2-1; D gene: TRBD2; V gene: TRBV7-9
CDR3 DNA: TGCGCCAGCAGGACAGGACTTAATTCACCCCTCCACTTT; CDR3 protein: CASRTGLNSPLHF; clone size: few; J gene: TRBJ1-6; D gene: -; V gene: TRBV5-1
CDR3 DNA: TGCGCCAGCAGCCCGCGAAGGATGGGGACACCAGCAACTAATGAAAAACTGTTTTTT; CDR3 protein: CASSPRRMGTPATNEKLFF; clone size: -; J gene: TRBJ1-4; D gene: -; V gene: TRBV5-1
CDR3 DNA: TGTGCCAGCAGCCAGAGGACAGGGCCGTTGATGTGGGAAGCTTTCTTT; CDR3 protein: CASSQRTGPLMWEAFF; clone size: once; J gene: TRBJ1-1; D gene: TRBD1; V gene: TRBV7-2
CDR3 DNA: TGCGCCAGCAGCTTGGCCGGAGGGGAATCACCCCTCCACTTT; CDR3 protein: CASSLAGGESPLHF; clone size: -; J gene: TRBJ1-6; D gene: -; V gene: TRBV5-1
CDR3 DNA: TGTGCCAGCTCACCACCCGGGTCTGGAAACACCATATATTTT; CDR3 protein: CASSPPGSGNTIYF; clone size: few; J gene: TRBJ1-3; D gene: -; V gene: TRBV18
CDR3 DNA: TGCGCCAGCAGCCAGCAGGGGACTGAAGCTTTCTTT; CDR3 protein: CASSQQGTEAFF; clone size: -; J gene: TRBJ1-1; D gene: -; V gene: TRBV4-1